This T cell receptor (beta chain) was found in a study of T cell responses to AZD1222 COVID-19 vaccine (dated by TCRdb to about 2021). About the investigation overall: A total of 230 to 250 trial participants underwent TCR sequencing, of whom nearly 210 had received two doses of AZD1222 and approximately 26 had received two doses of the MenACWY control vaccine. Enrollment into the trials was organized by age into subgroups of 18-55, 56-69 and 70-plus years, and those subgroups contained about 160, 30 and 59 TCR-sequenced participants, respectively. On the study overall, not on this receptor specifically: The 56-69-year group was small, and its depth increase did not reach significance, likely because of low power. After two AZD1222 doses, spike-specific TCR breadth and depth were significantly higher than at day 0 and than in MenACWY recipients. The vaccine-associated CD4 TCRs covered the entire spike protein, and the dominant responses fell in regions 160-218 and 743-854. Because no samples from the day 14 peak response were available, repertoires could be characterized only after the peak T cell response. Nearly half of unique spike-specific TCRs reportedly recognized epitopes outside regions mutated in the B.1.351 and B.1.1.7 variants. Participants were mostly white British, with more females than males. The authors suggested clonal diversity may have been underestimated. Conclusions about previously exposed vaccinees are limited, since just 5 or 6 AZD1222 recipients were seropositive for SARS-CoV-2 at baseline.

Interpreted using the paper, the time point label stands for: about 28 days (+/-7) after the second vaccine dose. AZD1222 recipients given second doses at about 4 weeks or at about 12 weeks were pooled, since spike-specific TCR depth and breadth were not found to differ between the two schedules. Samples from vaccinated people were obtained from the UK trials COV001 and COV002, which included a single-blind randomized controlled phase 2/3 trial of AZD1222 (ChAdOx1 nCoV-19) in healthy adults. For TCRbeta chain sequencing, PBMC samples from trial participants were taken at day 0 and at day 28 after the second dose. V lost 2 bases and J lost 7 bases; the stretch between them is 9 bases long. The CDR3, cysteine through phenylalanine, is 13 amino acids long. Kept here is only the CDR3 DNA, which spans 39 bases and is read in frame from base 1. From a lookup of the germline V gene, CDR1 and CDR2 are MDHEN and SYDVKM.

Regarding this clone: What this receptor recognizes is not known. No qualities accompany the bases; no much larger clone lies one base away.

The CDR3 regions of human TCRbeta chains were analyzed by immunosequencing. The authors' analysis ran thus. TCRs in the repertoires were compared against a reference library of SARS-CoV-2-specific TCRs that had been generated with the MIRA antigen-specificity platform. Breadth was defined as the fraction of unique TCRs that were SARS-CoV-2-associated, and depth was defined as the fraction of total T cells that were SARS-CoV-2-associated. Using the MIRA data, each spike-specific TCR was mapped to the spike region that the TCR reacts to and placed in a CD4 or CD8 class. Log10-transformed breadth and depth values were compared by one-way ANOVA with Sidak's multiple comparisons tests. TCRdb carries this immuneACCESS record with in-frame sequences only. Its versions omit some clonotypes, under half of them owing to an unresolved V gene in the studies checked, with the rest unexplained. V and J calls and clone size are given by that table; D and trimming were obtained from the DNA. This sample lists fewer than 150,000 clones; 90% were detected once. Jointly, the top ten make up approximately 1.6% of the sample.

This specimen consisted of peripheral blood, obtained 28 days after the second AZD1222 dose. This sequence uses TRBV28 and TRBJ1-5; confidence is insufficient to name the D gene. This receptor was obtained from an adult who received the AZD1222 COVID-19 vaccine. The sequenced DNA is TGTGCCAGCAGTTTAAATTCGGGACAGCCCCAGCATTTT. Its amino acids are CASSLNSGQPQHF.